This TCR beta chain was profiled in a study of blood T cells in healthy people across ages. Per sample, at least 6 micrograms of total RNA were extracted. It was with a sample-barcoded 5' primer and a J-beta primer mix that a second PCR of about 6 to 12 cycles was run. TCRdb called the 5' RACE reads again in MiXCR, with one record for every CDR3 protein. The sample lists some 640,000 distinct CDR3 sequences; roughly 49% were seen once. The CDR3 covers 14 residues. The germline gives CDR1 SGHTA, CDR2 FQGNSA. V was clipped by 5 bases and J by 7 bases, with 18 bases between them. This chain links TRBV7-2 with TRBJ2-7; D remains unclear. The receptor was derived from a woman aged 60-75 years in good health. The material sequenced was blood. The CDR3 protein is CASSLLNSYNEQYF. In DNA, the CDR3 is TGTGCCAGCAGCCTTCTCAATTCCTACAATGAGCAGTACTTC.